This T cell receptor beta chain was identified in a study of T-cell memory formation after mild COVID-19. Study summary: The study found TCR clusters largely donor specific.

The authors produced TCR alpha and TCR beta cDNA libraries with sample barcodes and UMIs by 5'RACE using constant-segment primers. TCRdb reprocessed the 5' RACE reads via MiXCR and lists one record per CDR3 protein. The sample shows some 320,000 distinct CDR3 sequences, roughly an eighth of them seen only once. The sample holds a few counts of this clonotype. As yet, its antigen is unknown. The CDR3 runs to 13 residues. With 8 bases removed from V and 4 bases from J, the gap between germline ends came to 14 bases. Germline-derived CDR1 and CDR2 are ENHRY and SYGVKD. Study-wide results and caveats: Clones contracting over day 15 to 85 were CD4/CD8 balanced, with later expanders leaning CD4+.

The TCR was taken from a man younger than 35 who had mild COVID-19 (a few samples of this study predate the infection). Cell type and time point are not known. The sample taken for sequencing was PBMCs or a T cell subset sorted from them (not recorded which). The rearrangement uses TRBV10-3 and TRBJ2-5; possibly TRBD1 for D (5 bases). The CDR3 reads CAIGKGQGETQYF. CDR3 DNA sequence: TGTGCCATCGGGAAGGGGCAAGGAGAGACCCAGTACTTC.